The rows below give T cell receptor beta chains drawn from one sample of a study of human T cells and chemical hapten exposure. MiXCR, run by TCRdb on the reads, gives a single entry per CDR3 protein. The sample contains 100,000 to 150,000 distinct CDR3 sequences, roughly 8.5% of which appear only once. Sequenced: whole blood. The receptors come from a human donor in good health. Some clones in this sample may be carry-over from other donors' samples. CDR3s include the opening cysteine and the closing phenylalanine or tryptophan. Fields, in order: V gene, D gene, J gene, clone size, CDR3 protein, CDR3 DNA. A D gene is named only where the DNA matches it firmly. Part of the rows lack a size; the others show once, few, many or a class for expanded clones.

>TRBV12-5|-|TRBJ1-5|-
CASGSGRVDQPQHF
TGTGCTAGTGGATCCGGGAGGGTAGATCAGCCCCAGCATTTT
>TRBV6-6|-|TRBJ2-3|few
CASSYQDWPTDTQYF
TGTGCCAGCAGTTACCAGGACTGGCCCACAGATACGCAGTATTTT
>TRBV20-1|-|TRBJ2-1|-
CSARDRVSYSYNEQFF
TGCAGTGCTAGAGATCGAGTATCTTACTCCTACAATGAGCAGTTCTTC
>TRBV12-3/TRBV12-4|-|TRBJ1-5|many
CASSQGQVALRNQPQHF
TGTGCCAGCAGCCAGGGGCAGGTCGCCCTGCGCAATCAGCCCCAGCATTTT
>TRBV29-1|TRBD2|TRBJ2-1|many
CSVEGHYGLASNEQFF
TGCAGCGTTGAAGGTCACTACGGACTAGCCAGCAATGAGCAGTTCTTC
>TRBV9|-|TRBJ2-4|many
CASSEGGRQVIQYF
TGTGCCAGCAGCGAGGGAGGCAGGCAGGTCATTCAGTACTTC
>TRBV29-1|-|TRBJ2-1|few
CSAPIANEQFF
TGCAGCGCCCCGATAGCCAATGAGCAGTTCTTC
>TRBV7-9|-|TRBJ2-1|many
CASNNNEQFF
TGTGCCAGCAATAATAATGAGCAGTTCTTC
>TRBV7-9|TRBD2|TRBJ2-1|few
CASRHPTSGSTYNEQFF
TGTGCCAGCAGACACCCTACTAGCGGGAGTACCTACAATGAGCAGTTCTTC
>TRBV18|-|TRBJ2-1|-
CASSAQGSDYNEQFF
TGTGCCAGCTCAGCTCAGGGGTCGGACTACAATGAGCAGTTCTTC
>TRBV29-1|TRBD2|TRBJ2-3|few
CSVEPGLAEFTDTQYF
TGCAGCGTTGAACCGGGACTAGCGGAGTTCACAGATACGCAGTATTTT
>TRBV6-4|-|TRBJ2-2|many
CASSDSTTGELFF
TGTGCCAGCAGTGACTCGACCACCGGGGAGCTGTTTTTT
>TRBV10-3|-|TRBJ1-1|-
CAISERASGTEAFF
TGTGCCATCAGTGAGAGGGCGTCGGGCACTGAAGCTTTCTTT
>TRBV6-6|TRBD1|TRBJ2-7|few
CASSSGQVSYEQYF
TGTGCCAGCAGTTCGGGACAGGTATCCTACGAGCAGTACTTC
>TRBV6-5|-|TRBJ2-5|once
CANSVLQSQETQYF
TGTGCCAACAGTGTGTTACAGTCCCAAGAGACCCAGTACTTC
>TRBV25-1|-|TRBJ1-3|many
CASSEQPNTIYF
TGTGCCAGCAGTGAACAGCCCAACACCATATATTTT
>TRBV12-5|TRBD2|TRBJ2-3|many
CASGLLAGSTDTQYF
TGTGCTAGTGGTCTGCTAGCGGGTAGCACAGATACGCAGTATTTT
>TRBV13|-|TRBJ1-4|many
CASSLSRGGNEKLFF
TGTGCCAGCAGCTTAAGTCGGGGAGGTAATGAAAAACTGTTTTTT
>TRBV7-8|TRBD1|TRBJ2-6|-
CASSTSWTGGRGANVLTF
TGTGCCAGCAGCACCTCCTGGACAGGGGGGAGAGGGGCCAACGTCCTGACTTTC
>TRBV7-8|TRBD1|TRBJ2-7|few
CASSPRRGNYEQYF
TGTGCCAGCAGCCCTCGCAGGGGGAACTACGAGCAGTACTTC
>TRBV12-3/TRBV12-4|TRBD2|TRBJ2-2|few
CASSLGGLGELFF
TGTGCCAGCAGTTTGGGAGGGCTTGGGGAGCTGTTTTTT
>TRBV20-1|-|TRBJ1-1|many
CSATGGGTEAFF
TGCAGTGCTACTGGGGGTGGTACTGAAGCTTTCTTT